Following are 18 T cell receptor beta chains from one sample sequenced in a study of blood T cells in healthy people across ages (dated by TCRdb to between 2014 and 2017). Receptor libraries were prepared by 5' RACE. The data were produced on an Illumina HiSeq 2500. A second roughly 7 to 11 cycle PCR used a sample-barcoded 5' primer and a J-beta primer mix. The raw public data were reprocessed by TCRdb itself: fastp quality trimming at Q25, MiXCR clonotype calling, in-frame beta chains only. One record per CDR3 amino acid sequence lists the most common genes and DNA. The sample has around 970,000 distinct CDR3 sequences on record, roughly 50% of them singletons. The biggest ten clones account for around 21% of the sample. The sample was blood. The receptor set was obtained from a woman aged 55-69 years in good health.

V is TRBV4-2 and J is TRBJ1-2, with 9 bases identical to TRBD1. In germline, CDR1 is LGHNA, CDR2 YNFKEQ. This CDR3 spans 15 amino acids. Germline trimming cut 4 bases from V and 3 bases from J; bases unmatched to any gene: 6. The CDR3 loop reads CASSLPGQGDYGYTF. The CDR3 region has the DNA TGTGCCAGCAGCCTACCGGGACAGGGAGACTATGGCTACACCTTC.

This clonotype has only a few counts. This sequence joins TRBV6-5 and TRBJ2-7; 11 positions match TRBD2. V was clipped by 2 bases and J by 3 bases; unmatched bases: 3. Germline V CDR1 and CDR2: MNHEY, SVGAGI. The CDR3 is 15 residues long. The DNA for the CDR3 is TGTGCCAGCAGTTACCAGGGACTAGCGGACTACGAGCAGTACTTC. This translates into CASSYQGLADYEQYF.

The genes are TRBV7-9 and TRBJ2-5; no clear D gene. This CDR3 has 14 amino acids. Germline V lookup: CDR1 SEHNR, CDR2 FQNEAQ (reference sequence). Deletions cut 1 base from V and 0 bases from J, with 6 bases between. The CDR3 sequence: CASSLDAYQETQYF. For the CDR3, the DNA is TGTGCCAGCAGCTTAGATGCATACCAAGAGACCCAGTACTTC.

The gene calls are TRBV30 and TRBJ1-2; the match to TRBD1 covers 9 bases. The CDR3 sequence is 15 residues long. With 2 bases clipped from V and 7 bases from J, the junction kept 11 bases outside the gene matches. Germline-derived CDR1 and CDR2 are GTSNPN and SVGIG (reference sequence). CDR3 amino acids: CAWSPGTGHFRGYTF. In DNA form, the CDR3 reads TGTGCCTGGAGTCCAGGGACAGGGCACTTTCGTGGCTACACCTTC.

J is TRBJ2-1 and V is TRBV20-1, with 7 bases that match TRBD2. V lost 2 bases, J lost 1 base, and 5 bases stayed unmatched. This CDR3 has 15 amino acids. Per the germline V gene, CDR1 is DFQATT and CDR2 is SNEGSKA (reference sequence). For the CDR3, the DNA is TGCAGTGCTAGATCGACTAGCTGGTCCTACAATGAGCAGTTCTTC. Encoded protein: CSARSTSWSYNEQFF.

V gene TRBV29-1 combines with J gene TRBJ2-7; D unresolved. Germline values: CDR1 SQVTM, CDR2 ANQGSEA. V lost 6 bases and J 5 bases, leaving 20 bases between the germline ends. This CDR3 spans 14 amino acids. CDR3 loop: CSVETQGRDDEQYF. The CDR3 nucleotides are TGCAGCGTAGAGACCCAAGGACGTGACGACGAGCAGTACTTC.

This rearrangement joins TRBV28 to TRBJ2-4; D gene unclear. The germline V gene has CDR1 MDHEN and CDR2 SYDVKM. V lost 6 bases and J 0 bases, leaving 12 bases between the germline ends. This CDR3 region has 15 residues. CDR3 nucleotide sequence: TGTGCCAGCAGCCAGATCTCATCAGCCAAAAACATTCAGTACTTC. It translates to CASSQISSAKNIQYF.

The gene calls are TRBV6-5 and TRBJ2-5; tentatively, D is TRBD2 (6 bases). The J call may be faulty, since TRBJ2-1 better matches the DNA end. The germline gives CDR1 MNHEY, CDR2 SVGAGI. The CDR3 length is 13 residues. The DNA for the CDR3 is TGTGCCAGCAAAAACAACGGGGGAGAGACCCAGTTCTTC. Protein product: CASKNNGGETQFF.

This clonotype was counted between two and nine times. This rearrangement joins TRBV18 to TRBJ2-3; 10 nucleotides align to TRBD1. The V and J ends lost 2 bases and 7 bases, in that order; junction bases with no gene match: 6. This CDR3 comprises 15 residues. Per germline, CDR1 KGHSH and CDR2 LQKENI. The CDR3 sequence is CASSPEGQGPYTQYF. The CDR3 region has the DNA TGTGCCAGCTCACCAGAGGGACAGGGGCCGTATACGCAGTATTTT.

This clonotype was found once. The chain joins TRBV7-7 to TRBJ2-4, with 8 bases aligning to TRBD2. Trimming removed 5 bases from V and 13 bases from J; junction bases left unmatched: 13. From germline, CDR1 is SSHAT and CDR2 FNYEAQ (reference sequence). The CDR3 is made up of 14 amino acids. CDR3 nucleotides: TGTGCCAGCAGCCCACTGGGACTAGATGGTGAGCAGTACTTC. This sequence encodes CASSPLGLDGEQYF.

This clonotype was seen only a few times. The chain employs TRBV20-1 and TRBJ2-7; D gene ambiguous. CDR3 length: 14 amino acids. The V and J ends lost 0 bases and 0 bases respectively, with 9 bases between them. Per the germline V gene, CDR1 is DFQATT and CDR2 is SNEGSKA (reference sequence). DNA of the CDR3: TGCAGTGCTAGAGATCTTTCCACCTCCTACGAGCAGTACTTC. Translation gives CSARDLSTSYEQYF.

The V gene is TRBV6-5, the J gene TRBJ2-5; D call uncertain. V lost 5 bases to trimming and J lost 7 bases, with 14 bases between them. The CDR3 sequence is 13 residues long. CDR1 is MNHEY and CDR2 is SVGAGI in the germline V gene. DNA of the CDR3: TGTGCCAGCAGTACTGGGCAGCCAAGGACCCAGTACTTC. Amino acid sequence: CASSTGQPRTQYF.

This clonotype has a handful of counts. This chain uses TRBV29-1 with TRBJ2-3; 9 bases match TRBD1. This CDR3 has 13 amino acids. The V and J ends lost 6 bases and 1 base, in that order; junction bases with no gene match: 2. Germline CDR1 and CDR2: SQVTM and ANQGSEA. The CDR3 spells CSVRDRGTDTQYF. In DNA, the CDR3 is TGCAGCGTCCGGGACAGGGGCACAGATACGCAGTATTTT.

This clonotype was observed a handful of times. The chain joins TRBV4-1 to TRBJ2-3; 16 bases line up with TRBD2. V was pared by 3 bases and J by 5 bases, with 8 bases of the junction left unmatched. There are 18 residues in the CDR3. CDR1 is MGHRA and CDR2 is YSYEKL in the germline V gene. Here the CDR3 DNA reads TGCGCCAGCAGCCACCAGGGACTAGCGGGAGGGCCGATAGATACGCAGTATTTT. It specifies CASSHQGLAGGPIDTQYF.

Turning to this clonotype: The germline gene is not matched at one end of the junction; a read error may be the cause. V is TRBV4-2 and J is TRBJ1-4; TRBD1 is a possible D gene (5 bases). Germline CDR1 and CDR2: LGHNA and YNFKEQ. The CDR3 totals 16 residues. The CDR3 bases are TGTGCCAGCAGCCAATCGGGACCGTCGGCTAATGAAAGACTGTTTTTT. This gives the protein CASSQSGPSANERLFF.

Regarding this clonotype: A read error may explain this, as a much larger clone is one base away. The rearrangement joins TRBV29-1 to TRBJ2-1, with 7 bases aligning to TRBD2. This CDR3 comprises 14 residues. CDR1 and CDR2 from the germline V gene are SQVTM and ANQGSEA. The CDR3 DNA sequence: TGCAGCGGTTCAAGCGGGAACACCTACAATAAGCAGTTCTTC. Translated: CSGSSGNTYNKQFF.

The V gene is TRBV5-6, the J gene TRBJ2-7, with D perhaps TRBD2 (5 bases). CDR1 SGHDT and CDR2 YYEEEE come from the germline V gene. Trimming shortened V by 4 bases and J by 1 base, and 15 bases separated the two germline ends. The CDR3 is 15 amino acids. CDR3 nucleotides: TGTGCCAGCAGCCGGGGATGGACGGGATCCTACGAGCAGTACTTC. It translates to CASSRGWTGSYEQYF.

V usage is TRBV25-1 and J usage is TRBJ1-2, with D uncertain. Germline CDR1 reads MGHDK; CDR2 reads SYGVNS. This CDR3 contains 12 residues. Deletions cut 2 bases from V and 6 bases from J, with 7 bases between. The CDR3 here is CASSEPGHGYTF. The CDR3 nucleotides read TGTGCCAGCAGTGAACCAGGCCATGGCTACACCTTC.